This T cell receptor (beta chain) came from a study of regulatory and conventional T cells in RAG deficiency. The trim removed 4 bases at V and 5 bases at J, leaving 8 bases unmatched. Looked up from germline, CDR1 is SGDLS and CDR2 is YYNGEE. The CDR3 has 15 residues. Study-wide findings and caveats: Omenn patients showed >80% Treg-Tconv overlap and shorter CDR3 lengths.

To note about this clone: Its antigen is still unknown.

Genomic DNA came from blood regulatory T cells gated CD4+ CD25-high CD127-low. Using immunoSEQ multiplex PCR, the repertoire was profiled, and TCRdb retains in-frame clones only, with some absent. The sample includes under 30,000 clones, about 90% seen only once; the top ten take approximately 0.82%. This sample was also put to use in a study of regulatory T cells. As that study records: Primers: 52 TRBV forward and 13 TRBJ reverse.

Material for sequencing was Tregs sorted from blood. The chain is built from TRBV9 and TRBJ1-3; 8 bases agree with TRBD1. This receptor was taken from a human donor in good health. Here the CDR3 reads CASSPGTGVRNTIYF. DNA of the CDR3: TGTGCCAGCAGCCCAGGGACAGGCGTAAGAAACACCATATATTTT.